One sample yielded the 7 T cell receptor beta chains listed below, sequenced in a study of CD8 T cells in ankylosing spondylitis (dated by TCRdb to 2015 to 2018). Study-level results and caveats: A TCR beta motif made up of 7 to 9 highly homologous amino acid variants appeared to be characteristic of blood from ankylosing spondylitis patients.

Library preparation used 5' RACE. Data came from an Illumina HiSeq 2500. TCRdb redid the processing of the public reads, applying fastp at Q25 and MiXCR, and retained in-frame beta chains. Entries that share a CDR3 protein sequence are merged under the most common genes and DNA. The sample table records fewer than 550,000 distinct CDR3 sequences; less than 6% of these occur just once. The ten most abundant clones make up around 3.6% of the sample. No antigen has been identified for these receptors. Sequenced sample: blood, either unsorted or a sorted T cell fraction (not recorded which). These TCRs come from a male donor with ankylosing spondylitis.

V usage is TRBV11-2 and J usage is TRBJ2-5; 9 nucleotides align to TRBD2. CDR1 is SGHAT and CDR2 is FQNNGV in the germline V gene. Losses at the gene ends were 5 bases for V and 3 bases for J; bases not matched to a gene: 7. The CDR3 runs 15 residues. The CDR3 nucleotides read TGTGCCAGCAGCCAGCTAGCGGGGCTTAAAGAGACCCAGTACTTC. It specifies CASSQLAGLKETQYF.

The table lists this clonotype with many counts. This chain links TRBV6-2 or TRBV6-3 with TRBJ2-7; 8 bases map to TRBD1. J lost 1 base, V lost 2 bases, and 7 bases had no gene match. The CDR3 consists of 16 residues. Per the germline V gene, CDR1 is MNHEY and CDR2 is SVGEGT. In DNA, the CDR3 is TGTGCCAGCAGTTACCCAAGGACAGGGAGGTCCTACGAGCAGTACTTC. Encoded protein: CASSYPRTGRSYEQYF.

In this sample, this clonotype turned up many times. The chain couples TRBV12-3 or TRBV12-4 to TRBJ1-2; D is uncertain. V was trimmed by 5 bases and J by 0 bases, leaving 10 bases between them. CDR3 length: 14 amino acids. Written as DNA, the CDR3 is TGTGCCAGCAGTCCTGACATTTCTAACTATGGCTACACCTTC. This gives the protein CASSPDISNYGYTF.

The chain carries TRBV10-3 and TRBJ2-3, with D perhaps being TRBD1 or TRBD2 (5 bases each). The CDR3 consists of 16 residues. V dropped 6 bases and J dropped 0 bases, with 16 bases sitting between them. Looked up from germline, CDR1 is ENHRY and CDR2 is SYGVKD. The CDR3 DNA sequence: TGTGCCATCAGAGCTGGGGACCTATCTAGCACAGATACGCAGTATTTT. Translated: CAIRAGDLSSTDTQYF.

In this sample, this clonotype turned up many times. This chain links TRBV12-3 or TRBV12-4 with TRBJ1-1, with D perhaps matching TRBD1 (5 bases). This CDR3 comprises 13 residues. Trimming left V 3 bases short and J 5 bases short, with 10 bases between. The CDR3 reads CASSFGGETEAFF. For the CDR3, the DNA is TGTGCCAGCAGTTTCGGGGGTGAGACTGAAGCTTTCTTT.

This clonotype showed up many times. The rearrangement joins TRBV12-3 or TRBV12-4 to TRBJ2-7; 7 bases are shared with TRBD2. The V and J ends lost 6 bases and 5 bases, in that order; junction bases with no gene match: 13. The CDR3 spans 15 residues. This CDR3 is CASRFGTLGGNEQYF. The CDR3 DNA reads as TGTGCCAGCAGATTCGGGACCCTGGGGGGGAACGAGCAGTACTTC.

This clonotype turned up a few times. This sequence joins TRBV5-1 and TRBJ2-5; D could derive from TRBD1 or TRBD2 (5 bases each). This CDR3 is built from 14 residues. Trimming pared 4 bases from V and 5 bases from J, leaving 15 bases between. Per the germline V gene, CDR1 is SGHRS and CDR2 is YFSETQ. The CDR3 loop is CASSPSGRAETQYF. In nucleotides, the CDR3 is TGCGCCAGCAGCCCATCGGGGCGGGCCGAGACCCAGTACTTC. The complete variable domain, with remaining parts taken from reference TRBV5-1 and TRBJ2-5, reads KAGVTQTPRYLIKTRGQQVTLSCSPISGHRSVSWYQQTPGQGLQFLFEYFSETQRNKGNFPGRFSGRQFSNSRSEMNVSTLELGDSALYLCASSPSGRAETQYFGPGTRLLVL.